This T cell receptor beta chain originates from a study of regulatory T cells in long-lasting Graves disease. Study background: The term persistent Graves' disease signified upward of 5 years on antithyroid drugs with positive TSH receptor antibodies. Overall study findings and caveats: Persistent Graves' patients showed less TCR diversity than newly diagnosed ones.

Time point denoted: persistent/refractory GD, antithyroid drugs over 5 years with positive TRAb. From PBMCs, RNA was extracted and then used to make the TCR library. Construction of the TCR beta libraries employed iRepertoire HTBI primers in conjunction with Arm-PCR of CDR3 regions. TCRdb reprocessed the multiplex PCR reads with MiXCR, giving one entry per CDR3 protein. Here the sample spans 400,000 to 600,000 distinct CDR3 sequences, roughly 21% being singletons. Note on this clonotype: Its antigen is unknown.

Germline values: CDR1 SGHNT, CDR2 YYREEE (reference sequence). CDR3 size: 16 residues. V dropped 1 base and J dropped 5; count of bases not matched to a gene: 8. This rearrangement joins TRBV5-4 to TRBJ2-7, with 11 positions matching TRBD2. The sample was peripheral blood mononuclear cells (PBMCs), taken when the disease was refractory, from a patient treated with antithyroid drugs. This receptor was obtained from a female donor with Graves disease. The CDR3 region is CASSLRTSGLGDEQYF. CDR3 sequence (DNA): TGTGCCAGCAGCTTGAGGACTAGCGGGTTGGGCGACGAGCAGTACTTC.